The entry that follows covers one T cell receptor beta chain sequence. This entry is derived from a study of blood T cell repertoires in COVID-19. Across the whole study: COVID-19 samples collected from the United States, Italy and Spain covered acute and convalescent phases. T cells, B-cell-depleted T cells, or PBMCs provided the cDNA or gDNA that served as material.

Original handling: Reference gene primer amplification gave nucleated cell count estimates. The data were produced by immunoSEQ multiplex PCR, yet TCRdb's version contains in-frame clones alone and is incomplete. The DNA gave D and trimming, while V, J and clone size come from that table. The table shows about 210,000 clones, with about four fifths occurring only once. The sequence derives from a woman aged 50 to 60 with acute or convalescent COVID-19. The sequencing input was peripheral blood.

CDR3 nucleotides: TGTGCCAGCGGATCCTTGGGACAGGGGGCTATAGGGGAGCTGTTTTTT. Translation gives CASGSLGQGAIGELFF. The chain carries TRBV27 and TRBJ2-2; 12 bases are a match to TRBD1. The CDR3 extends over 16 amino acids. After removal of 8 bases from V and 8 bases from J, the junction contained 12 bases not matched to a gene. Germline assignment: CDR1 MNHEY and CDR2 SMNVEV (reference sequence).